These 3 T cell receptor beta chains share one sample of origin, sequenced in a study of blood T cell repertoires in COVID-19. Produced via immunoSEQ multiplex PCR; TCRdb's table is partial and in-frame only. The sample contains about 480,000 clones, roughly 89% of which appear only once. The material sequenced was peripheral blood. These receptors all come from a woman between 45 and 60 years old with COVID-19, enrolled during active disease.

This clone was picked up one time. CDR3 sequence: CASSLDGTGGTEAFF. The CDR3 DNA reads TGCGCCAGCAGCTTGGACGGGACAGGCGGGACTGAAGCTTTCTTT. V usage is TRBV5-1 and J usage is TRBJ1-1, with TRBD1 identical over 8 bases. Trimming took 0 bases from V and 5 from J; bases not matched to a gene: 6. In germline, CDR1 is SGHRS, CDR2 YFSETQ. The CDR3 sequence is 15 residues long.

The J gene is TRBJ2-7, the V gene TRBV11-2, with D possibly matching TRBD2 (6 bases). CDR1 and CDR2 (germline): SGHAT, FQNNGV. The CDR3 is 17 amino acids. V was trimmed by 3 bases and J by 3 bases, leaving 21 bases between them. CDR3 DNA sequence: TGTGCCAGCAGCTTGTCTCTTCTAAGTAGCGGAGGCTACGAGCAGTACTTC. Translation: CASSLSLLSSGGYEQYF.

The sample holds one count of this clone. V and J are TRBV19 and TRBJ2-7; D might be TRBD1 (6 bases). Germline CDR1 and CDR2: LNHDA and SQIVND (reference sequence). Trimming removed 5 bases at V and 1 base at J, with 18 bases between. The CDR3 runs 16 residues. The CDR3 nucleotides read TGTGCCAGTAGTTCTACCGGGACACACCCTTCCTACGAGCAGTACTTC. This sequence encodes CASSSTGTHPSYEQYF.